This T cell receptor (beta chain) was found in a study of early T cells in non-severe SARS-CoV-2 infection. Study information: Chains stayed unpaired after sequencing of bulk RNA from unsorted whole blood. Study outcomes and limitations: The VDJdb matching leaned toward anti-spike CD8 responses and overlooked private and CD4 specificities.

This clonotype occurred many times. Antigen specificity is unknown. Individual cDNA molecules received unique molecular identifiers during library preparation. TCRdb reanalysed the 5' RACE reads using MiXCR and keeps one entry per CDR3 protein. Among about 99,000 distinct CDR3 sequences, approximately 17% were seen once, and the ten largest hold about 1.3%. The specimen was whole blood. The TCR comes from an adult who was a healthcare worker with PCR-confirmed SARS-CoV-2 infection or an uninfected control (not recorded which).

The CDR3 loop is CSANPTRGATYNEQFF. The CDR3 DNA follows: TGCAGTGCTAATCCCACTCGGGGGGCTACCTACAATGAGCAGTTCTTC. The genes are TRBV20-1 and TRBJ2-1; tentative D call: TRBD2 (7 bases). V was shortened by 4 bases and J by 2 bases, with 18 bases between the two germline ends. The CDR3 sequence is 16 residues long. Germline V gene data show CDR1 as DFQATT and CDR2 as SNEGSKA (reference sequence).